The 22 T cell receptor beta chains below all came from one sample that was sequenced in a study of CD8 T cells in Susac syndrome. With random hexamers, reverse transcription was performed on about 0.45 to 1 ug of RNA. Via MiXCR, TCRdb re-called the immunoSEQ multiplex PCR reads, giving one row per CDR3 protein. Among some 110,000 distinct CDR3 sequences, approximately 93% were seen once, and the ten largest hold approximately 0.31%. The sequenced sample was CD8+ T cells from PBMCs. These receptors came from a human donor with multiple sclerosis.

V gene TRBV4-2 combines with J gene TRBJ2-3; D gene ambiguous. Per the germline V gene, CDR1 is LGHNA and CDR2 is YNFKEQ. Trimming removed 0 bases from V and 2 bases from J, with 12 bases in between. The CDR3 spans 16 residues. CDR3 DNA sequence: TGTGCCAGCAGCCAAGATCGTCGGCTTAACACAGATACGCAGTATTTT. It translates to CASSQDRRLNTDTQYF.

This rearrangement joins TRBV4-1 to TRBJ1-1, with 7 nucleotides matching TRBD1. Losses at the gene ends were 6 bases for V and 5 bases for J; bases not matched to a gene: 3. The germline V gene encodes CDR1 MGHRA and CDR2 YSYEKL. The CDR3 totals 12 residues. In DNA, the CDR3 is TGCGCCAGCAGGCAGGGGGTGACTGAAGCTTTCTTT. Amino acids: CASRQGVTEAFF.

The chain couples TRBV27 to TRBJ2-7, with D possibly matching TRBD2 (6 bases). The length of the CDR3 is 14 residues. Germline-derived CDR1 and CDR2 are MNHEY and SMNVEV (reference sequence). The V end was cut by 5 bases, the J end by 2 bases, with 13 bases between. CDR3 sequence reads: CASSGTSSPYEQYF. The CDR3 DNA reads as TGTGCCAGCAGTGGAACTAGCTCCCCCTACGAGCAGTACTTC.

The chain combines TRBV27 with TRBJ2-5, with D possibly being TRBD2 (5 bases). V shed 7 bases and J shed 7 bases, with 10 bases lying between them. The length of the CDR3 is 11 residues. CDR1 and CDR2 from the germline V gene are MNHEY and SMNVEV (reference sequence). The DNA of the CDR3 is TGTGCCAGCATCAGAGGGCGGACCCAGTACTTC. It encodes CASIRGRTQYF.

This chain links TRBV2 with TRBJ2-1; 12 bases map to TRBD2. The CDR3 has 15 residues. Germline V gene sequence: CDR1 SNHLY, CDR2 FYNNEI. Trimming cost V 6 bases and J 8 bases; bases outside gene matches: 8. The CDR3 spells CASRQTSGSAHEQFF. CDR3 DNA: TGTGCCAGCAGGCAGACTAGCGGGAGCGCCCATGAGCAGTTCTTC.

The chain employs TRBV9 and TRBJ2-5; D gene unclear. The CDR3 runs 15 residues. Trimming removed 3 bases from V and 1 base from J, with 13 bases in between. The germline V gene encodes CDR1 SGDLS and CDR2 YYNGEE. CDR3 amino acids: CASSANDLSQETQYF. In nucleotides, the CDR3 is TGTGCCAGCAGCGCCAATGATCTAAGCCAAGAGACCCAGTACTTC.

V and J are TRBV11-2 and TRBJ2-7, with 9 bases matching TRBD2. CDR1 is SGHAT and CDR2 is FQNNGV in the germline V gene. The CDR3 covers 15 residues. With 5 bases clipped from V and 4 bases from J, the junction kept 9 bases outside the gene matches. The CDR3 reads CASSPRLADFYEQYV. In nucleotides, the CDR3 is TGTGCCAGCAGCCCGCGACTAGCGGATTTTTACGAGCAGTACGTC.

This chain links TRBV5-8 with TRBJ2-7; perhaps TRBD1 as D (5 bases). Germline CDR1 and CDR2: SGHTS and YDEGEE. The CDR3 loop spans 18 amino acids. Trimming pared 0 bases from V and 5 bases from J, leaving 24 bases between. Written as DNA, the CDR3 is TGTGCCAGCAGCTTGGAGGTCACAGGTGGACCTCTGGATGACGAGCAGTACTTC. Amino acids: CASSLEVTGGPLDDEQYF.

This chain joins TRBV5-1 and TRBJ2-1, with 8 bases matching TRBD2. The CDR3 loop spans 16 amino acids. Germline-derived CDR1 and CDR2 are SGHRS and YFSETQ. V shed 2 bases, J shed 7 bases, and the junction held 11 bases outside the gene matches. The CDR3 region has the DNA TGCGCCAGCAGCTTATCTGCACAGCGGGAGTTGAATGAGCAGTTCTTC. This encodes CASSLSAQRELNEQFF.

The chain uses TRBV19 and TRBJ1-1; D uncertain. CDR1 is LNHDA, CDR2 SQIVND, per germline (reference sequence). Between the trimmed V and J ends, which lost 3 bases and 3 bases, there was a span of 11 bases. This CDR3 spans 14 amino acids. CDR3: CASSIREGYTEAFF. The DNA of the CDR3 is TGTGCCAGTAGTATCCGCGAAGGTTACACTGAAGCTTTCTTT.

This clonotype appeared a few times. The chain carries TRBV6-5 and TRBJ2-7; no definite D call. V lost 7 bases and J 5 bases, leaving 9 bases between the germline ends. CDR1 MNHEY and CDR2 SVGAGI come from the germline V gene. The CDR3 loop spans 11 amino acids. The CDR3 here is CASKVFNEQYF. CDR3 nucleotide sequence: TGTGCCAGCAAAGTGTTCAACGAGCAGTACTTC.

The chain links TRBV4-1 to TRBJ2-7; D is undetermined. This CDR3 is built from 14 residues. The germline V gene has CDR1 MGHRA and CDR2 YSYEKL. V dropped 0 bases and J dropped 3 bases, with 9 bases sitting between them. The CDR3 protein is CASSQDEVYYEQYF. CDR3 sequence (DNA): TGCGCCAGCAGCCAAGATGAGGTTTACTACGAGCAGTACTTC.

The sample holds one count of this clonotype. J is TRBJ1-6 and V is TRBV20-1; 10 positions agree with TRBD1. Germline V gene data show CDR1 as DFQATT and CDR2 as SNEGSKA (reference sequence). Trimming at V came to 6 bases and at J to 3 bases, leaving 8 bases not matched to a gene. There are 16 residues in the CDR3. CDR3 in amino acids: CSALEGDRGYNSPLHF. The CDR3 DNA sequence: TGCAGTGCACTAGAGGGGGACAGGGGCTATAATTCACCCCTCCACTTT.

This chain connects TRBV29-1 to TRBJ2-2; 9 bases fit TRBD2. This CDR3 region has 15 residues. Germline-derived CDR1 and CDR2 are SQVTM and ANQGSEA. With V trimmed by 4 bases and J by 5 bases, 8 bases remained unmatched. CDR3 nucleotide sequence: TGCAGCGTTGGACCCCTAGCGGGGCCTACCGGGGAGCTGTTTTTT. Its translation is CSVGPLAGPTGELFF.

J is TRBJ2-2 and V is TRBV18; D uncertain. Germline CDR1 and CDR2: KGHSH and LQKENI. CDR3 length: 13 residues. Trimming left V 5 bases short and J 6 bases short, with 10 bases between. The CDR3 spells CASSSGRAGELFF. The CDR3 DNA sequence: TGTGCCAGCTCATCTGGACGGGCCGGGGAGCTGTTTTTT.

The CDR3 sequence: CASSLDLGTEAFF. Written as DNA, the CDR3 is TGTGCCAGCAGCTTAGATTTGGGTACTGAAGCTTTCTTT. This chain joins TRBV7-9 and TRBJ1-1; D is unclear. Trimming took off 1 base at V and 5 bases at J, with 8 bases between the two ends. Germline-derived CDR1 and CDR2 are SEHNR and FQNEAQ (reference sequence). The CDR3 sequence is 13 residues long.

This sequence joins TRBV2 and TRBJ2-7; D ambiguous. Germline assignment: CDR1 SNHLY and CDR2 FYNNEI. The CDR3 consists of 15 residues. V lost 2 bases and J lost 2, with 13 bases in between. The CDR3 spells CASSESVPDAYEQYV. Here the CDR3 DNA reads TGTGCCAGCAGTGAATCGGTCCCGGACGCCTACGAGCAGTACGTC.

The J gene is TRBJ2-7, the V gene TRBV7-8; D remains unclear. CDR3 size: 17 residues. The germline V gene has CDR1 SGHVS and CDR2 FQNEAQ. V was trimmed by 4 bases and J by 0 bases, leaving 19 bases between them. The CDR3 spells CASSSAPPGLSSYEQYF. For the CDR3, the DNA is TGTGCCAGCAGCTCGGCGCCCCCGGGCCTAAGCTCCTACGAGCAGTACTTC.

The chain has TRBV28 and TRBJ1-5; D unclear. The CDR3 has 13 residues. Germline CDR1 MDHEN, CDR2 SYDVKM. V was shortened by 5 bases and J by 11 bases, with 16 bases between the two germline ends. The CDR3 nucleotides are TGTGCCAGCAGTCCCCCTCGGGGTAGAGCCCAGCATTTT. This codes for CASSPPRGRAQHF.

CDR3 DNA: TGTGCCAGCAGCTCCCATGGACGCTCATACTACAATGAGCAGTTCTTC. Its protein product is CASSSHGRSYYNEQFF. The chain recombines TRBV7-9 with TRBJ2-1, with D unclear. Trimming cost V 4 bases and J 3 bases, with 16 bases left between them. The CDR3 is 16 amino acids. From germline, CDR1 is SEHNR and CDR2 FQNEAQ (reference sequence).

CDR3: CARGHYEQYV. In DNA form, the CDR3 reads TGTGCCAGGGGACATTACGAGCAGTACGTC. The chain couples TRBV6-4 to TRBJ2-7, with D perhaps TRBD1 (6 bases). Germline CDR1 and CDR2: MRHNA and SNTAGT. Deletions cut 9 bases from V and 4 bases from J, with 7 bases between. This CDR3 has 10 amino acids.

CDR3 sequence reads: CASSLPTQGDQPQHF. The CDR3, as DNA: TGTGCCAGCAGCTTACCCACCCAAGGCGATCAGCCCCAGCATTTT. The chain couples TRBV7-3 to TRBJ1-5; unclear D gene. The ends were cut back, 2 bases at V and 5 bases at J, with 13 bases in the middle. The CDR3 sequence is 15 residues long. Per germline, CDR1 SGHTA and CDR2 FQGTGA.